These T cell receptor beta chains were read from a single sample in a study of human thymus T cells. Some clones are missing from TCRdb's copy, which holds only in-frame ones; the method was immunoSEQ multiplex PCR. The data show roughly 130,000 clones, more than 90% seen once. The material sequenced was thymus tissue. The receptors here all came from a boy in the first two years of life with a congenital heart defect but otherwise immunologically healthy. Each CDR3 is given with its conserved first and last residue. A D gene is named only where the DNA matches it firmly. Size is stated for part of the rows, as once, few or many counts, or as a class when the clone is expanded.

v_gene: TRBV27; abundance: -; j_gene: TRBJ2-7; d_gene: -; CDR3nt: TGTGCCAGCAGTTTAAGTGTAATGAGGCGGGGACCTTTTTACGAGCAGTACTTC; CDR3aa: CASSLSVMRRGPFYEQYF
v_gene: TRBV20-1; abundance: -; j_gene: TRBJ2-7; d_gene: -; CDR3nt: TGCAGTGGGGGGTTTCCCTACGAGCAGTACTTC; CDR3aa: CSGGFPYEQYF
v_gene: TRBV6-9; abundance: -; j_gene: TRBJ2-5; d_gene: TRBD2; CDR3nt: TGTGCCAGCAGTTATGGGAAAGCGGGGGGGCCGAAGACCCAGTACTTC; CDR3aa: CASSYGKAGGPKTQYF
v_gene: TRBV6-5; abundance: -; j_gene: TRBJ1-2; d_gene: TRBD1; CDR3nt: TGTGCCAGCAGTTCCGCCGGGACAGGGCTCTATGGCTACACCTTC; CDR3aa: CASSSAGTGLYGYTF
v_gene: TRBV30; abundance: once; j_gene: TRBJ2-4; d_gene: -; CDR3nt: TGTGCCTGGGAAACCGGGACCCTGGTAGCCAAAAACATTCAGTACTTC; CDR3aa: CAWETGTLVAKNIQYF
v_gene: TRBV5-8; abundance: -; j_gene: TRBJ2-1; d_gene: TRBD2; CDR3nt: TGTGCCAGCAGCATCAGACTAGCGGGGGCCGAGGGGGAGCAGTTCTTC; CDR3aa: CASSIRLAGAEGEQFF
v_gene: TRBV28; abundance: -; j_gene: TRBJ1-1; d_gene: -; CDR3nt: TGTGCCAGCAGGGGCGGATTTTTCAACACTGAAGCTTTCTTT; CDR3aa: CASRGGFFNTEAFF
v_gene: TRBV11-3; abundance: -; j_gene: TRBJ2-3; d_gene: -; CDR3nt: TGTGCCAGCAGCTTAGGGGTGAACAACACAGATACGCAGTATTTT; CDR3aa: CASSLGVNNTDTQYF
v_gene: TRBV7-2; abundance: -; j_gene: TRBJ1-2; d_gene: -; CDR3nt: TGTGCCAGCAGCTTGGCACGGATTGGCTACACCTTC; CDR3aa: CASSLARIGYTF
v_gene: TRBV9; abundance: once; j_gene: TRBJ1-4; d_gene: -; CDR3nt: TGTGCCAGCAGTGCCCGGGGGGGGCCCGATGAAAAACTGTTTTTT; CDR3aa: CASSARGGPDEKLFF
v_gene: TRBV6-6; abundance: -; j_gene: TRBJ2-5; d_gene: TRBD2; CDR3nt: TGTGCCAGCAGTCTAGCGGGGGGGGAGACCCAGTACTTC; CDR3aa: CASSLAGGETQYF
v_gene: TRBV19; abundance: -; j_gene: TRBJ1-2; d_gene: -; CDR3nt: TGTGCCAGTAGTATAGTGTCGGCTAACTATGGCTACACCTTC; CDR3aa: CASSIVSANYGYTF
v_gene: TRBV7-2; abundance: once; j_gene: TRBJ1-4; d_gene: -; CDR3nt: TGTGCCAGCAGCTGGGGAGGGGGTGAAAAACTGTTTTTT; CDR3aa: CASSWGGGEKLFF
v_gene: TRBV5-1; abundance: -; j_gene: TRBJ2-1; d_gene: TRBD2; CDR3nt: TGCGCCAGCAGCTTGGGCGGGGGGGCATGGAATGAGCAGTTCTTC; CDR3aa: CASSLGGGAWNEQFF
v_gene: TRBV12-5; abundance: once; j_gene: TRBJ2-7; d_gene: TRBD2; CDR3nt: TGTGCTAGTGGTCGGAAATCGCCGACTAGCGTTAGCGAGCAGTACTTC; CDR3aa: CASGRKSPTSVSEQYF
v_gene: TRBV5-5; abundance: once; j_gene: TRBJ2-6; d_gene: TRBD1; CDR3nt: TGTGCCAGCAGCGCAGACAGGGTACCTCTCTCTGGGGCCAACGTCCTGACTTTC; CDR3aa: CASSADRVPLSGANVLTF
v_gene: TRBV7-6; abundance: -; j_gene: TRBJ2-7; d_gene: -; CDR3nt: TGTGCCAGCAGCTTTGGACCCCTGGCCTACGAGCAGTACTTC; CDR3aa: CASSFGPLAYEQYF